A single T cell receptor (beta chain) is shown here with its context. Antigen unknown. CDR1 and CDR2 (germline): PRHDT, FYEKMQ (reference sequence). CDR3 length: 15 amino acids. Trimming pared 0 bases from V and 2 bases from J, leaving 9 bases between. cDNA prepared by RNA extraction and subsequent reverse transcription served as the template for sequencing. This table comes from immunoSEQ multiplex PCR, and its TCRdb copy is limited to in-frame clones, with some not included. The repertoire holds 120,000 or so clones, with 45% to 65% as singletons. This entry comes from a study of CD8+ T cells in alopecia areata. The overall study: The drug, oral tofacitinib, was given to treated patients at 5 to 10 mg twice daily. Tofacitinib ran for 6 to 18 months before 6 months off drug.

Findings of the study overall: Mice gave a clearer picture of TCR sharing than patients did, possibly for HLA-related reasons.

This chain links TRBV13 with TRBJ2-3, with D perhaps given as TRBD1 or TRBD2 (5 bases each). This clonotype was obtained from a human donor with alopecia areata. This material consisted of CD4+ T cells sorted from blood, taken at week 0. The CDR3 DNA is TGTGCCAGCAGCTTAGGGAGGGGCCACACAGATACGCAGTATTTT. Translation: CASSLGRGHTDTQYF.